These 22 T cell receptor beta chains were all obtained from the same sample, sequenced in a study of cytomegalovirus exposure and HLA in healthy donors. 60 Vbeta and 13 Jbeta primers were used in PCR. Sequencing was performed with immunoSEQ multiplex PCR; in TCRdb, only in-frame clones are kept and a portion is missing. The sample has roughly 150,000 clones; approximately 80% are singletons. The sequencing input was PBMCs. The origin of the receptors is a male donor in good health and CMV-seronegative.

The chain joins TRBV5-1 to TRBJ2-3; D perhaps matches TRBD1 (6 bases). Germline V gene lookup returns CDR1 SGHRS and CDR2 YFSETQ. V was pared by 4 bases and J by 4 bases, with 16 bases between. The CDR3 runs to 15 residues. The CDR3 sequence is CASSTLQGNPDTQYF. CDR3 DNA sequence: TGCGCCAGCAGCACCCTACAGGGAAACCCAGATACGCAGTATTTT.

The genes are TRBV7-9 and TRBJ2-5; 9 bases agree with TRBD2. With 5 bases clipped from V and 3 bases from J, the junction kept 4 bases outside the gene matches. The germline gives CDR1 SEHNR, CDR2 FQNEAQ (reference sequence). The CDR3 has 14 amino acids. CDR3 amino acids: CASSGQRGEETQYF. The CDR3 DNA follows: TGTGCCAGCAGCGGTCAGCGGGGGGAAGAGACCCAGTACTTC.

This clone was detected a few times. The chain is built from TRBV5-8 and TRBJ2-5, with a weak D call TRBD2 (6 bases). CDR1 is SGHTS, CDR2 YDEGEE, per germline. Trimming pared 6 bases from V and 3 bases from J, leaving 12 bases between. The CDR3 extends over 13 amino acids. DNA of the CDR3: TGTGCCAGCAACTCCGGGACTGAAGAGACCCAGTACTTC. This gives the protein CASNSGTEETQYF. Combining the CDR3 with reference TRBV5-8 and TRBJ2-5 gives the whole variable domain EAGVTQSPTHLIKTRGQQATLRCSPISGHTSVYWYQQALGLGLQFLLWYDEGEERNRGNFPPRFSGRQFPNYSSELNVNALELEDSALYLCASNSGTEETQYFGPGTRLLVL.

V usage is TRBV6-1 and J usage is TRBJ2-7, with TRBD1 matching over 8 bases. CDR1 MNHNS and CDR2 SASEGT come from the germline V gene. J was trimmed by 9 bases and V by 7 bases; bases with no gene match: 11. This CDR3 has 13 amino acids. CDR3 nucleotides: TGTGCCAGCACGGAGACAGGGGCGAAAATGCAGTACTTC. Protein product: CASTETGAKMQYF.

The CDR3 region is CASSRVAVQANEQFF. In DNA, the CDR3 is TGTGCCAGCAGCCGGGTAGCGGTCCAGGCCAATGAGCAGTTCTTC. This chain uses TRBV11-2 with TRBJ2-1; D is possibly TRBD2 (6 bases). V lost 5 bases and J lost 6, with 17 bases in between. Per germline, CDR1 SGHAT and CDR2 FQNNGV. The CDR3 is 15 amino acids.

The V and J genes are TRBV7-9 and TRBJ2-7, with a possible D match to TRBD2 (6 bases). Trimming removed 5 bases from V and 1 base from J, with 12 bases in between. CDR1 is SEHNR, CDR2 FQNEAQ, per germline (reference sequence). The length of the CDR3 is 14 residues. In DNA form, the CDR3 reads TGTGCCAGCAGCCATTCCGGGGGTTCCTACGAGCAGTACTTC. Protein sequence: CASSHSGGSYEQYF.

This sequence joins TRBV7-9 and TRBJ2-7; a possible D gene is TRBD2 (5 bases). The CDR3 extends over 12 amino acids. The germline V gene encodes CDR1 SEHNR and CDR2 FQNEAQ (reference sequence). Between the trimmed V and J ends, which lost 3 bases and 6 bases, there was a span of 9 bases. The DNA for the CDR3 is TGTGCCAGCAGCTTCGGGGTCCCCGAGCAGTACTTC. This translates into CASSFGVPEQYF.

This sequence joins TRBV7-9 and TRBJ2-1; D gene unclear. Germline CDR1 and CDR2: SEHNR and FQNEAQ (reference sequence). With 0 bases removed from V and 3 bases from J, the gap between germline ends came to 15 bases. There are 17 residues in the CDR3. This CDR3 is CASSLARQSNVYNEQFF. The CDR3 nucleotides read TGTGCCAGCAGCTTAGCGCGGCAGTCTAACGTCTACAATGAGCAGTTCTTC.

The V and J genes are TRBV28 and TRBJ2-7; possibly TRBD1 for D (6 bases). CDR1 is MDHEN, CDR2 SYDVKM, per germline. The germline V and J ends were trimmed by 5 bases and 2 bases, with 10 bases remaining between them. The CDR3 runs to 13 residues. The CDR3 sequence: CASSLDSPYEQYF. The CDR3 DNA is TGTGCCAGCAGTCTGGACAGTCCCTACGAGCAGTACTTC.

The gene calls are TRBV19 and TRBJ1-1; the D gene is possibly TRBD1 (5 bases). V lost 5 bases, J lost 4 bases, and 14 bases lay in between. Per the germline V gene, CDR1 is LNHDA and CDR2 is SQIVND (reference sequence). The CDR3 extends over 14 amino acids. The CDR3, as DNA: TGTGCCAGTAGTGCAAGGGGTTTGCGCACTGAAGCTTTCTTT. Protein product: CASSARGLRTEAFF.

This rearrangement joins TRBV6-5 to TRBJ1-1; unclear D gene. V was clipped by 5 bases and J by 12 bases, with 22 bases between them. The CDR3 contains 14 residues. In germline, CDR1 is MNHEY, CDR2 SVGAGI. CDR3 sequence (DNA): TGTGCCAGCAGTACCGAAGACAAACCAGGAGGGTCTTTCTTT. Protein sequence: CASSTEDKPGGSFF.

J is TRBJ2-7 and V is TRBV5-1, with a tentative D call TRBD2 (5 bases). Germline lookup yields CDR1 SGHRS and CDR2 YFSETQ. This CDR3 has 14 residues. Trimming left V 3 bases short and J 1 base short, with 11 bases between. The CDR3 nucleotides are TGCGCCAGCAGCTCGTACGGGGAATCCTACGAGCAGTACTTC. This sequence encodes CASSSYGESYEQYF. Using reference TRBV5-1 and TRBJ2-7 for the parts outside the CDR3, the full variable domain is KAGVTQTPRYLIKTRGQQVTLSCSPISGHRSVSWYQQTPGQGLQFLFEYFSETQRNKGNFPGRFSGRQFSNSRSEMNVSTLELGDSALYLCASSSYGESYEQYFGPGTRLTVT.

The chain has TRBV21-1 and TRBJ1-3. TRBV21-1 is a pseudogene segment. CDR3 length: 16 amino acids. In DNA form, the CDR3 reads TGTGCCAGCAGCAAAGTGGCGGTTAGCTCTGGAAACACCATATATTTT. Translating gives CASSKVAVSSGNTIYF.

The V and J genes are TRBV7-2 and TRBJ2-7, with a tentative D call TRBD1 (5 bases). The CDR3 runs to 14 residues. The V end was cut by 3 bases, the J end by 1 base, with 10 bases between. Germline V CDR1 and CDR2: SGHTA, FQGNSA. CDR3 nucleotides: TGTGCCAGCAGCTTCATCGCAGGGTCCTACGAGCAGTACTTC. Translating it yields CASSFIAGSYEQYF.

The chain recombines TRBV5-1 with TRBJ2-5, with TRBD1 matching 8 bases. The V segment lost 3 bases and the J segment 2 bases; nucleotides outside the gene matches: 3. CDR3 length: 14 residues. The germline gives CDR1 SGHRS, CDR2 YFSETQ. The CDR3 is CASSSWTGQETQYF. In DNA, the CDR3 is TGCGCCAGCAGCTCCTGGACAGGGCAAGAGACCCAGTACTTC.

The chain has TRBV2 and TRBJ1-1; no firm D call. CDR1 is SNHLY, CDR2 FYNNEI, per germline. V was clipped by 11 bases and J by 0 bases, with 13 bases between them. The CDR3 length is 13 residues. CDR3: CAGGRTMNTEAFF. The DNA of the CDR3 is TGTGCCGGAGGACGTACTATGAACACTGAAGCTTTCTTT.

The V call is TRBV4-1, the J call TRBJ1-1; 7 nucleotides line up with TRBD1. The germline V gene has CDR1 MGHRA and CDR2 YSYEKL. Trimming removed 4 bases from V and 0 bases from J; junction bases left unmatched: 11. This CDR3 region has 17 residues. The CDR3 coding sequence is TGCGCCAGCAGCCCCGAGACAGGGCGGGCGATGAACACTGAAGCTTTCTTT. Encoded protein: CASSPETGRAMNTEAFF.

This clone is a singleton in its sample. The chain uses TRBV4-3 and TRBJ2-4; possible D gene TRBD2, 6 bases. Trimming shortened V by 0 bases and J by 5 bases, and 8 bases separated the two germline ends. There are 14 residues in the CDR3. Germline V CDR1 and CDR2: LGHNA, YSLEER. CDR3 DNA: TGCGCCAGCAGCCAAGAAGGAGGGGAAAACATTCAGTACTTC. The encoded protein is CASSQEGGENIQYF.

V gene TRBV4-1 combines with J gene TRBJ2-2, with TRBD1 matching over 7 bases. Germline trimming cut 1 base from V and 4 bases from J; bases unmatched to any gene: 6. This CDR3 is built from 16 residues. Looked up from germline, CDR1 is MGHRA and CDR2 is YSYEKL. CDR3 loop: CASSQAGTAVTGELFF. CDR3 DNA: TGCGCCAGCAGCCAAGCCGGGACAGCAGTCACCGGGGAGCTGTTTTTT.

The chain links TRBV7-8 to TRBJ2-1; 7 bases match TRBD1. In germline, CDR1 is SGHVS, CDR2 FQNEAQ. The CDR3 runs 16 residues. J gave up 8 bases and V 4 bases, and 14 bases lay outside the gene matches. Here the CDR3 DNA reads TGTGCCAGCAGCTCGACAGGGTGGGGGCTTTCGGATGAGCAGTTCTTC. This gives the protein CASSSTGWGLSDEQFF.

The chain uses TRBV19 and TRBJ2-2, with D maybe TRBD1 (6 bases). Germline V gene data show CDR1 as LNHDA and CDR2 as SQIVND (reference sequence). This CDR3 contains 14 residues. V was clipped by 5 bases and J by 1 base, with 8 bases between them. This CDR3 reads CASSSDRNTGELFF. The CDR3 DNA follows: TGTGCCAGTAGTTCGGACAGGAACACCGGGGAGCTGTTTTTT. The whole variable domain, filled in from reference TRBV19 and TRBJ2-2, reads DGGITQSPKYLFRKEGQNVTLSCEQNLNHDAMYWYRQDPGQGLRLIYYSQIVNDFQKGDIAEGYSVSREKKESFPLTVTSAQKNPTAFYLCASSSDRNTGELFFGEGSRLTVL.

In nucleotides, the CDR3 is TGTGCCAGCAGTTACATTCAGGGAAGTGGCTACACCTTC. The encoded protein is CASSYIQGSGYTF. The V call is TRBV6-5, the J call TRBJ1-2; maybe TRBD1 (5 bases). V lost 2 bases to trimming and J lost 7 bases, with 11 bases between them. The CDR3 covers 13 residues. From germline, CDR1 is MNHEY and CDR2 SVGAGI.